One and the same sample provided the 8 T cell receptor beta chains below, sequenced in a study of T cells in localized non-small cell lung cancer. Data came from immunoSEQ multiplex PCR; TCRdb stores just in-frame clones and leaves some out. The sample includes some 4,100 clones, about 21% of them seen just once. Material: lung tumor tissue, obtained before any cancer treatment. The receptors here all came from a female donor over 55 with stage I lung adenocarcinoma.

The gene calls are TRBV19 and TRBJ1-1, with a possible D match to TRBD1 (6 bases). CDR1 and CDR2 from the germline V gene are LNHDA and SQIVND (reference sequence). The CDR3 sequence is 16 residues long. V dropped 4 bases and J dropped 6 bases, with 21 bases sitting between them. The CDR3 DNA follows: TGTGCCAGTAGTAGCCCCTCCTTAGGGGGGCGGGCTGAAGCTTTCTTT. The encoded protein is CASSSPSLGGRAEAFF.

The chain employs TRBV11-3 and TRBJ1-1, with D uncertain. Germline V CDR1 and CDR2: SGHNT, YENEEA. V shed 1 base and J shed 4 bases, with 16 bases lying between them. The CDR3 covers 16 residues. The CDR3: CASSLVSSRRGTEAFF. The CDR3 DNA follows: TGTGCCAGCAGCTTAGTTTCAAGCCGGCGGGGCACTGAAGCTTTCTTT.

V and J are TRBV19 and TRBJ1-2; 10 nucleotides agree with TRBD1. The CDR3 is made up of 14 amino acids. J was trimmed by 6 bases and V by 5 bases; bases with no gene match: 6. The germline gives CDR1 LNHDA, CDR2 SQIVND (reference sequence). The CDR3 protein is CASSAWDRGNGYTF. CDR3 nucleotides: TGTGCCAGTAGTGCCTGGGACAGGGGAAATGGCTACACCTTC.

The chain couples TRBV28 to TRBJ1-2; D is undetermined. Germline V gene sequence: CDR1 MDHEN, CDR2 SYDVKM. V lost 3 bases and J 1 base, leaving 9 bases between the germline ends. This CDR3 has 14 amino acids. CDR3 in DNA: TGTGCCAGCAGTTTCGGCCAGCTTAACTATGGCTACACCTTC. This translates into CASSFGQLNYGYTF.

CDR3 loop: CASNKINQPQHF. DNA of the CDR3: TGCGCCAGCAATAAAATCAATCAGCCCCAGCATTTT. V gene TRBV10-2 combines with J gene TRBJ1-5; unclear D gene. The CDR3 sequence is 12 residues long. Germline CDR1 reads WSHSY; CDR2 reads SAAADI. The V gene lost 7 bases and the J gene lost 3 bases, with 7 bases spanning the gap.

The V call is TRBV11-3, the J call TRBJ1-5; perhaps TRBD1 as D (5 bases). This CDR3 has 15 amino acids. Trimming left V 5 bases short and J 2 bases short, with 13 bases between. Germline CDR1 and CDR2: SGHNT and YENEEA. CDR3 in amino acids: CASSLGGKGNQPQHF. CDR3 DNA sequence: TGTGCCAGCAGCCTCGGGGGGAAGGGCAATCAGCCCCAGCATTTT.

This clone has more than one count but fewer than ten. The gene calls are TRBV29-1 and TRBJ2-6, with D tentatively TRBD1 or TRBD2 (6 bases each). The germline V gene encodes CDR1 SQVTM and CDR2 ANQGSEA. The CDR3 contains 16 residues. Trimming stripped 6 bases from V and 0 bases from J, with 15 bases between. CDR3 DNA sequence: TGCAGCGTGGTACCCGGGGGCCTCTCTGGGGCCAACGTCCTGACTTTC. Protein: CSVVPGGLSGANVLTF.

The chain joins TRBV11-3 to TRBJ2-5, with no clear D. Germline-derived CDR1 and CDR2 are SGHNT and YENEEA. The CDR3 sequence is 14 residues long. Trimming removed 3 bases at V and 2 bases at J, with 10 bases between. The CDR3 DNA follows: TGTGCCAGCAGCTTGATGAGCTCTCAAGAGACCCAGTACTTC. It codes for CASSLMSSQETQYF.